This T cell receptor (beta chain) was recorded in a study of Graves' ophthalmopathy and Graves' hyperthyroidism. Overall study findings and caveats: Blood also carried most expanded thyroid clonotypes exceeding 0.001 frequency.

Turning to this clonotype: What it binds is unknown.

CDR3 length: 15 amino acids. Germline V lookup: CDR1 MDHEN, CDR2 SYDVKM. The trim removed 3 bases at V and 4 bases at J, leaving 4 bases unmatched. The sequenced template was RNA, covering the TCR beta CDR3 region. Second-round multiplex PCR followed a first-round RT-PCR using HTBI primers. TCRdb redid the calling of the multiplex PCR reads with MiXCR, one entry per CDR3 protein. The top ten hold roughly an eighth of the sample, which has around 340,000 distinct CDR3 sequences, roughly a sixth seen once. The receptor's source is an adult man with Graves' ophthalmopathy. Sequencing input: peripheral blood. The rearrangement joins TRBV28 to TRBJ1-5; 9 bases agree with TRBD1. The CDR3 loop reads CASSFYRGLNQPQHF. The DNA for the CDR3 is TGTGCCAGCAGTTTTTACAGGGGGCTAAATCAGCCCCAGCATTTT.